Presented here are 21 T cell receptor beta chains from one specimen sequenced in a study of T cells after yellow fever vaccination. From the 5' RACE reads, TCRdb called clonotypes with MiXCR, one entry per CDR3 protein. The table has fewer than 450,000 distinct CDR3 sequences, roughly 11% seen once; the top ten hold more than 15%. The material sequenced was PBMCs, taken on the day of the first yellow fever vaccination. These receptors were collected from a man between 18 and 29 years old who received the YFV17D yellow fever vaccine.

This clonotype appeared many times. The J gene is TRBJ1-1, the V gene TRBV5-1; 11 nucleotides match TRBD1. This CDR3 contains 14 residues. The junction had 4 bases not matched to a gene; V was cut back by 4 bases and J by 5 bases. Germline loops: CDR1 SGHRS, CDR2 YFSETQ. The chain's CDR3 is CASSPGTGGTEAFF. The CDR3 DNA sequence: TGCGCCAGCAGCCCTGGGACAGGGGGAACTGAAGCTTTCTTT.

The chain carries TRBV10-3 and TRBJ2-1; D uncertain. CDR1 is ENHRY, CDR2 SYGVKD, per germline. V dropped 6 bases and J dropped 8 bases, with 20 bases sitting between them. CDR3 length: 15 residues. The CDR3 spells CAIRDDILTLDEQFF. The CDR3 bases are TGTGCCATCAGAGATGACATCCTTACTCTCGATGAGCAGTTCTTC.

The rearrangement uses TRBV4-2 and TRBJ2-1; 15 bases align to TRBD2. Losses at the gene ends were 1 base for V and 10 bases for J; bases not matched to a gene: 5. Per germline, CDR1 LGHNA and CDR2 YNFKEQ. CDR3 size: 16 residues. The CDR3 sequence: CASSQGTSGGAREQFF. The CDR3 DNA follows: TGTGCCAGCAGCCAAGGGACTAGCGGGGGGGCCAGGGAGCAGTTCTTC.

This chain connects TRBV7-8 to TRBJ2-3; TRBD2 matches at 12 bases. Looked up from germline, CDR1 is SGHVS and CDR2 is FQNEAQ. This CDR3 region has 16 residues. The trim removed 5 bases at V and 4 bases at J, leaving 7 bases unmatched. This CDR3 reads CASSQTSGGFADTQYF. Written as DNA, the CDR3 is TGTGCCAGCAGCCAAACTAGCGGGGGGTTCGCAGATACGCAGTATTTT.

The sample holds a few counts of this clonotype. V gene TRBV3-1 combines with J gene TRBJ1-1, with D unresolved. There are 11 residues in the CDR3. CDR1 is LGHDT, CDR2 YNNKEL, per germline (reference sequence). Trimming removed 8 bases from V and 4 bases from J, with 8 bases in between. The CDR3, as DNA: TGTGCCAGCTCGGGGAGCACTGAAGCTTTCTTT. Translation gives CASSGSTEAFF. The full variable domain, with the rest looked up from reference TRBV3-1 and TRBJ1-1, is DTAVSQTPKYLVTQMGNDKSIKCEQNLGHDTMYWYKQDSKKFLKIMFSYNNKELIINETVPNRFSPKSPDKAHLNLHINSLELGDSAVYFCASSGSTEAFFGQGTRLTVV.

The rearrangement links TRBV20-1 to TRBJ2-1; no clear D. Looked up from germline, CDR1 is DFQATT and CDR2 is SNEGSKA (reference sequence). This CDR3 has 12 residues. Trimming stripped 0 bases from V and 6 bases from J, with 6 bases between. The CDR3 nucleotides are TGCAGTGCTAGAGAGTCCCCCAATGAGCAGTTCTTC. Amino acids: CSARESPNEQFF.

This sequence joins TRBV18 and TRBJ2-7; possibly TRBD1 for D (6 bases). The V gene lost 6 bases and the J gene lost 4 bases, with 19 bases spanning the gap. Germline CDR1 is KGHSH and CDR2 is LQKENI. This CDR3 is built from 15 residues. The CDR3 reads CASSLTTGQGYEQYV. The CDR3 bases are TGTGCCAGCTCCCTTACGACAGGACAAGGGTACGAGCAGTACGTC.

This clonotype has more than one count but fewer than ten. This rearrangement joins TRBV6-2 or TRBV6-3 to TRBJ1-5, with 8 bases matching TRBD1. The CDR3 is 13 residues long. The junction had 7 bases not matched to a gene; V was cut back by 6 bases and J by 9 bases. Germline CDR1 reads MNHEY; CDR2 reads SVGEGT. The CDR3 bases are TGTGCCAGCAGGTTGCAGGGGGCAAGGCCCCAGCATTTT. This sequence encodes CASRLQGARPQHF.

This clonotype occurred a few times. This chain uses TRBV9 with TRBJ2-1; 9 bases agree with TRBD2. The trim removed 2 bases at V and 6 bases at J, leaving 9 bases unmatched. This CDR3 region has 16 residues. In germline, CDR1 is SGDLS, CDR2 YYNGEE. The CDR3 DNA reads as TGTGCCAGCAGCGTCCGCGGGGGGGGTTGGATCAATGAGCAGTTCTTC. It codes for CASSVRGGGWINEQFF.

The chain carries TRBV6-2 or TRBV6-3 and TRBJ2-7; 8 bases align to TRBD2. Germline V CDR1 and CDR2: MNHEY, SVGEGT. V was pared by 2 bases and J by 5 bases, with 11 bases of the junction left unmatched. The CDR3 has 16 residues. The DNA for the CDR3 is TGTGCCAGCAGTTACCCTCCCGGGGGGGGCAGCGACGAGCAGTACTTC. It translates to CASSYPPGGGSDEQYF.

The chain couples TRBV4-3 to TRBJ2-7; D is possibly TRBD2 (7 bases). The CDR3 runs to 16 residues. Trimming took 0 bases from V and 6 from J, leaving 18 bases between them. Germline V gene sequence: CDR1 LGHNA, CDR2 YSLEER. The CDR3 DNA is TGCGCCAGCAGCCAAGATATACAGGGAGGGTTCGGCGAGCAGTACTTC. Translated: CASSQDIQGGFGEQYF.

This clonotype was seen a few times. The V call is TRBV18, the J call TRBJ2-7; D might be TRBD1 (6 bases). CDR3 size: 14 residues. V lost 6 bases and J 7 bases, leaving 19 bases between the germline ends. CDR1 is KGHSH, CDR2 LQKENI, per germline. CDR3 amino acids: CASSPGGQRGEQYV. The CDR3 DNA sequence: TGTGCCAGCTCCCCCGGCGGCCAAAGGGGGGAGCAGTACGTC.

This sequence joins TRBV20-1 and TRBJ2-7; the D gene could be TRBD1 or TRBD2 (5 bases each). This CDR3 has 13 amino acids. Between the trimmed V and J ends, which lost 3 bases and 0 bases, there was a span of 9 bases. CDR1 and CDR2 from the germline V gene are DFQATT and SNEGSKA (reference sequence). The CDR3 is CSARAGTSYEQYF. The DNA for the CDR3 is TGCAGTGCTAGGGCCGGGACCTCCTACGAGCAGTACTTC.

This clonotype was recorded many times. V is TRBV14 and J is TRBJ2-5; D is uncertain. Germline V CDR1 and CDR2: SGHDN, FVKESK. The V end was cut by 1 base, the J end by 5 bases, with 11 bases between. There are 14 residues in the CDR3. The CDR3 loop is CASSQGTSWETQYF. The CDR3 DNA is TGTGCCAGCAGCCAAGGAACCTCTTGGGAGACCCAGTACTTC. Together with reference TRBV14 and TRBJ2-5, the CDR3 gives the full variable domain: EAGVTQFPSHSVIEKGQTVTLRCDPISGHDNLYWYRRVMGKEIKFLLHFVKESKQDESGMPNNRFLAERTGGTYSTLKVQPAELEDSGVYFCASSQGTSWETQYFGPGTRLLVL.

V is TRBV12-3 or TRBV12-4 and J is TRBJ2-7; TRBD2 matches at 7 bases. Trimming at V came to 3 bases and at J to 0 bases, leaving 5 bases not matched to a gene. The CDR3 loop spans 15 amino acids. This CDR3 reads CASSFPGGGSYEQYF. CDR3 bases: TGTGCCAGCAGTTTCCCTGGCGGGGGCTCCTACGAGCAGTACTTC.

This CDR3 is CASSGHMGETQYF. The CDR3 DNA reads as TGCGCCAGCAGTGGACACATGGGAGAGACCCAGTACTTC. The gene calls are TRBV4-3 and TRBJ2-5, with a tentative D call TRBD1 (5 bases). Germline CDR1 and CDR2: LGHNA and YSLEER. The CDR3 loop spans 13 amino acids. The germline V and J ends were trimmed by 6 bases and 4 bases, with 12 bases remaining between them.

The chain combines TRBV20-1 with TRBJ2-7, with TRBD2 matching 7 bases. The CDR3 runs 14 residues. J gave up 2 bases and V 4 bases, and 8 bases lay outside the gene matches. The germline CDR1 and CDR2 sequences are DFQATT and SNEGSKA (reference sequence). The CDR3 region has the DNA TGCAGTGCTAAGGGCCCGGGACTAACCTACGAGCAGTACTTC. This sequence encodes CSAKGPGLTYEQYF.

This clonotype has more than one count but fewer than ten. This chain uses TRBV12-3 or TRBV12-4 with TRBJ1-3; 8 positions match TRBD1. This CDR3 has 14 residues. V lost 5 bases, J lost 4 bases, and 4 bases stayed unmatched. DNA of the CDR3: TGTGCCAGCAGTACCTGGACAGGGGGAAACACCATATATTTT. Translated: CASSTWTGGNTIYF.

V gene TRBV4-2 combines with J gene TRBJ1-1; D is perhaps TRBD1 (5 bases). CDR3 length equals 16 residues. V lost 0 bases and J 0 bases, leaving 11 bases between the germline ends. CDR1 is LGHNA and CDR2 is YNFKEQ in the germline V gene. CDR3: CASSQESTDLNTEAFF. The CDR3 nucleotides are TGTGCCAGCAGCCAAGAATCGACAGACTTGAACACTGAAGCTTTCTTT.

This clonotype occurred a few times. The genes are TRBV6-2 or TRBV6-3 and TRBJ2-6, with D possibly matching TRBD2 (5 bases). The CDR3 totals 14 residues. Germline CDR1 is MNHEY and CDR2 is SVGEGT. V dropped 10 bases and J dropped 4 bases, with 14 bases sitting between them. The CDR3 nucleotides read TGTGCCACCGGGCGGGTTTCAGGGGCCAACGTCCTGACTTTC. Its translation is CATGRVSGANVLTF.

The chain combines TRBV6-2 or TRBV6-3 with TRBJ2-7, with D unclear. Trimming left V 7 bases short and J 4 bases short, with 14 bases between. There are 13 residues in the CDR3. The germline CDR1 and CDR2 sequences are MNHEY and SVGEGT. The CDR3: CASTPSVEYEQYV. The CDR3 DNA sequence: TGTGCCAGCACCCCCTCGGTTGAATACGAGCAGTACGTC.